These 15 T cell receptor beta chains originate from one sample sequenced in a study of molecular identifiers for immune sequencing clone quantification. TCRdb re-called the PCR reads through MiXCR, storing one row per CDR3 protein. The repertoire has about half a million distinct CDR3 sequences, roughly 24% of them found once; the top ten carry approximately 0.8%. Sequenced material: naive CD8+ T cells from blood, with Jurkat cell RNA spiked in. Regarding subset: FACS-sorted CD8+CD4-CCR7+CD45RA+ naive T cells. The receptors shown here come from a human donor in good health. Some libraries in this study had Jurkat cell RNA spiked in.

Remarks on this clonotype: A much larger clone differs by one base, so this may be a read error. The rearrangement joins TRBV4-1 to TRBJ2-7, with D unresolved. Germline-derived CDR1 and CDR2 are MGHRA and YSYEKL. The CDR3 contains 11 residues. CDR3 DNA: TGCGCCAGCGGCCAAGGTTCCGAGCAGTACTTC. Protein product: CASGQGSEQYF.

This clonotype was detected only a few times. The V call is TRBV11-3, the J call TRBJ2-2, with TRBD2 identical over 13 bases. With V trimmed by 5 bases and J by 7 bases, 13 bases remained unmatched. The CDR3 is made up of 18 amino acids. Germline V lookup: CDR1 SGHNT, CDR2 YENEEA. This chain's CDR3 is CASSHRLAGGLGGGELFF. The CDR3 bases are TGTGCCAGCAGCCACCGACTAGCGGGGGGACTCGGCGGCGGGGAGCTGTTTTTT.

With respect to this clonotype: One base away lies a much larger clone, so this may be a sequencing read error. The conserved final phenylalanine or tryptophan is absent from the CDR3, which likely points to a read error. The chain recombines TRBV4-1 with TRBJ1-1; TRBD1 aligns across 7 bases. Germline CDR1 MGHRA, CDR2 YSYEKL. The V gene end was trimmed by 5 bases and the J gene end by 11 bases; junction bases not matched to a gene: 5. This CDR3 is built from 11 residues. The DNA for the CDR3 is TGCGCCAGCAGCATACAGGGGTTCGCTTTCCTT. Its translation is CASSIQGFAFL.

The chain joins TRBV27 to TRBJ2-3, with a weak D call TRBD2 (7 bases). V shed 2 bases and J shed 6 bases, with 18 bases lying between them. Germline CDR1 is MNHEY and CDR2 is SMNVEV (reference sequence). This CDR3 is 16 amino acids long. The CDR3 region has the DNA TGTGCCAGCAGTTTAGTGGGAGGGGGTTCGTTTGATACGCAGTATTTT. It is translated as CASSLVGGGSFDTQYF.

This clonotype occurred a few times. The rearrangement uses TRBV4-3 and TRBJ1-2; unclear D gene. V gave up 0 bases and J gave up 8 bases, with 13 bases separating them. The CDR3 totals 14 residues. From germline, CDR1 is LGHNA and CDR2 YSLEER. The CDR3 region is CASSQDFTVEGYTF. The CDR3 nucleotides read TGCGCCAGCAGCCAAGATTTCACAGTGGAGGGCTACACCTTC.

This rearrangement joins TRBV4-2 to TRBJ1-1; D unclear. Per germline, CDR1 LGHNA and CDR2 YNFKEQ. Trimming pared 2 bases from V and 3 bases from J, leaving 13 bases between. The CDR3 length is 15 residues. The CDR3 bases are TGTGCCAGCAGCCAATTCCCAACTACCGACACTGAAGCTTTCTTT. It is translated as CASSQFPTTDTEAFF.

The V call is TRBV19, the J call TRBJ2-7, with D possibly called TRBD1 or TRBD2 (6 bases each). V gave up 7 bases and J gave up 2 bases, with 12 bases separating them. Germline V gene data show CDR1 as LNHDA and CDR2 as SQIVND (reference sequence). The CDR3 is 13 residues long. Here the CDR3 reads CASTGRDTYEQYF. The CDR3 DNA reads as TGTGCCAGTACGGGGCGGGACACCTACGAGCAGTACTTC.

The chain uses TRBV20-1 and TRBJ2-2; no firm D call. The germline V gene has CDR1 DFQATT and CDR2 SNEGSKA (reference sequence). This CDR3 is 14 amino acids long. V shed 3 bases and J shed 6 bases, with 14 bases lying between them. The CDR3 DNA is TGCAGTGCTAGGGTCGGCCTTGGCGCCGGGGAGCTGTTTTTT. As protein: CSARVGLGAGELFF.

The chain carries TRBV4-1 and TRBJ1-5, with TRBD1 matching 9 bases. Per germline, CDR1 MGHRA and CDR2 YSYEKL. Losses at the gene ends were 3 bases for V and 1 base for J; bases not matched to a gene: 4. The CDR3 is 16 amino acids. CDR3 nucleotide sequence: TGCGCCAGCAGCCATCGACAGGGGGGAAGCAATCAGCCCCAGCATTTT. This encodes CASSHRQGGSNQPQHF.

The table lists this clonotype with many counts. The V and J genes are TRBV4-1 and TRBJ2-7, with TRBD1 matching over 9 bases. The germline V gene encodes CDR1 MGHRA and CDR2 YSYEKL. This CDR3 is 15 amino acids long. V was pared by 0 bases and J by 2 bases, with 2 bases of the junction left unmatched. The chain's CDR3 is CASSQDRTGAYEQYF. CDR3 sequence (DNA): TGCGCCAGCAGCCAAGATAGGACAGGGGCCTACGAGCAGTACTTC.

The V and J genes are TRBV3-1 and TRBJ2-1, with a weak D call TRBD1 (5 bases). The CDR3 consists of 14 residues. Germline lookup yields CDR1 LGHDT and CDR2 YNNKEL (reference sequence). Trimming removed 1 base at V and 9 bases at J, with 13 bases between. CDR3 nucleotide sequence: TGTGCCAGCAGCCAAGCCAGACAGAATCCTGAGCAGTTCTTC. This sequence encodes CASSQARQNPEQFF.

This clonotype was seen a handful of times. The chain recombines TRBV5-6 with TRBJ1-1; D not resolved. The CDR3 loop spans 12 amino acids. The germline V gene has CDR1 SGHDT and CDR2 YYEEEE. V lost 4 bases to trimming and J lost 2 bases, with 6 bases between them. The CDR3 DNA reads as TGTGCCAGCAGCCACTTTAACACTGAAGCTTTCTTT. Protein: CASSHFNTEAFF. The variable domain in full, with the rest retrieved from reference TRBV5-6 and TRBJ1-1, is DAGVTQSPTHLIKTRGQQVTLRCSPKSGHDTVSWYQQALGQGPQFIFQYYEEEERQRGNFPDRFSGHQFPNYSSELNVNALLLGDSALYLCASSHFNTEAFFGQGTRLTVV.

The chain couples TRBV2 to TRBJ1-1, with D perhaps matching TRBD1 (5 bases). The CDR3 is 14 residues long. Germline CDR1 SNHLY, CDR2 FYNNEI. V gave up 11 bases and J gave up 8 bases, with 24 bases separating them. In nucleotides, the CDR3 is TGTGCCGGCACCGAAGGGTCAGGGCGCGAGGAAGCTTTCTTT. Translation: CAGTEGSGREEAFF.

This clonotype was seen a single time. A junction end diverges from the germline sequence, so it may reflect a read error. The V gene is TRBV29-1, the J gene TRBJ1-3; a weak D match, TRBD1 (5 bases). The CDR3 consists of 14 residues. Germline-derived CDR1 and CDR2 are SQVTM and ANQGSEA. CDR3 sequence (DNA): TGCAGCGTTTGGACGGCGGGGACTGGAAACACCTTATATTTT. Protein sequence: CSVWTAGTGNTLYF.

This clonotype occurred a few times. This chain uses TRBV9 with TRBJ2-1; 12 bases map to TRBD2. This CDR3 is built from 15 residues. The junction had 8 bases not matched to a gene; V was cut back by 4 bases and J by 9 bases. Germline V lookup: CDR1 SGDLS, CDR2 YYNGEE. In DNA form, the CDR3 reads TGTGCCAGCAGCTCCCCGGGACTAGCGGGTTCTGAGCAGTTCTTC. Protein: CASSSPGLAGSEQFF.